This entry is about one T cell receptor beta chain. This sample stems from a study of cytomegalovirus exposure and HLA in healthy donors. The CDR3 sequence is 16 residues long. Trimming removed 0 bases at V and 3 bases at J, with 11 bases between. Germline loops: CDR1 LGHNA, CDR2 YSLEER. PCR amplification relied on 60 Vbeta primers (plus 13 Jbeta primers). Measured with immunoSEQ multiplex PCR; TCRdb has only the in-frame clones, and not every one. The table has just over 150,000 clones, under 90% seen once. Material: PBMCs. The chain uses TRBV4-3 and TRBJ1-4; D might be TRBD1 (5 bases). This TCR derives from a man aged 18 to 29 in good health and CMV-seronegative. The CDR3 nucleotides are TGCGCCAGCAGCCAAGATCTACAGGTACCTAATGAAAAACTGTTTTTT. Translation gives CASSQDLQVPNEKLFF.